The 25 T cell receptor beta chains below were found in one sample sequenced in a study of blood T cell repertoires in COVID-19. TCRdb's table, derived via immunoSEQ multiplex PCR, lists solely in-frame clones and lacks some. Among a few hundred thousand clones listed, approximately 91% were seen once. Sequenced material: PBMCs or T cells enriched from blood (not recorded which). The receptor set was obtained from a woman between 18 and 29 years old who had been exposed to COVID-19.

The gene calls are TRBV28 and TRBJ2-7; possible D gene TRBD2, 5 bases. The V end lost 9 bases, the J end lost 2 bases, and 11 bases lay between the germline ends. This CDR3 has 12 amino acids. CDR1 MDHEN and CDR2 SYDVKM come from the germline V gene. CDR3 protein: CASFSGTYEQYF. CDR3 DNA: TGTGCCAGTTTCAGCGGTACCTACGAGCAGTACTTC. The full variable domain, rest sourced from reference TRBV28 and TRBJ2-7, is DVKVTQSSRYLVKRTGEKVFLECVQDMDHENMFWYRQDPGLGLRLIYFSYDVKMKEKGDIPEGYSVSREKKERFSLILESASTNQTSMYLCASFSGTYEQYFGPGTRLTVT.

The genes are TRBV5-1 and TRBJ1-4, with 7 nucleotides matching TRBD1. The CDR3 extends over 15 amino acids. The germline gives CDR1 SGHRS, CDR2 YFSETQ. Trimming cost V 0 bases and J 6 bases; bases outside gene matches: 5. CDR3 residues: CASSLEQGYYEKLFF. CDR3 DNA sequence: TGCGCCAGCAGCTTGGAACAGGGGTACTATGAAAAACTGTTTTTT.

This clone has only a few counts. The chain has TRBV5-1 and TRBJ1-4, with D possibly matching TRBD1 (5 bases). With 3 bases removed from V and 0 bases from J, the gap between germline ends came to 12 bases. This CDR3 region has 16 residues. Germline-derived CDR1 and CDR2 are SGHRS and YFSETQ. CDR3 bases: TGCGCCAGCAGCTGGGGGACTTCGACAACTAATGAAAAACTGTTTTTT. Translated, it gives CASSWGTSTTNEKLFF.

The rearrangement uses TRBV6-5 and TRBJ1-2; D is perhaps TRBD1 (6 bases). Germline CDR1 is MNHEY and CDR2 is SVGAGI. CDR3 size: 15 residues. Between the trimmed V and J ends, which lost 4 bases and 4 bases, there was a span of 16 bases. The DNA for the CDR3 is TGTGCCAGCAGTTCGGTCCAAGCAGGGGCCTATGGCTACACCTTC. Its protein is CASSSVQAGAYGYTF.

The sample holds one count of this clone. The chain joins TRBV6-5 to TRBJ2-1, with TRBD2 identical over 7 bases. Germline V gives CDR1 MNHEY, CDR2 SVGAGI. This CDR3 spans 15 amino acids. V was pared by 3 bases and J by 3 bases, with 5 bases of the junction left unmatched. CDR3: CASSYVAGDYNEQFF. The CDR3 nucleotides read TGTGCCAGCAGTTATGTGGCGGGAGACTACAATGAGCAGTTCTTC.

This chain uses TRBV13 with TRBJ2-2; D perhaps matches TRBD2 (6 bases). V lost 5 bases to trimming and J lost 4 bases, with 20 bases between them. This CDR3 contains 17 residues. Germline V lookup: CDR1 PRHDT, CDR2 FYEKMQ (reference sequence). CDR3 bases: TGTGCCAGCAGCGCGAGCTCGGGGGTCCGGGGCACCGGGGAGCTGTTTTTT. Its translation: CASSASSGVRGTGELFF.

The gene calls are TRBV5-1 and TRBJ2-7; D might be TRBD1 (5 bases). The germline gives CDR1 SGHRS, CDR2 YFSETQ. CDR3 size: 17 residues. V shed 6 bases and J shed 2 bases, with 24 bases lying between them. CDR3 region: CASTPLGQDIKPYEQYF. CDR3 coding DNA: TGCGCCAGCACCCCATTGGGGCAGGACATAAAACCCTACGAGCAGTACTTC.

V and J are TRBV19 and TRBJ1-5; D is perhaps TRBD1 (5 bases). Germline V gives CDR1 LNHDA, CDR2 SQIVND (reference sequence). The ends were cut back, 6 bases at V and 3 bases at J, with 9 bases in the middle. This CDR3 has 13 residues. CDR3 bases: TGTGCCAGTAGGTTACAGGCCAATCAGCCCCAGCATTTT. It is translated as CASRLQANQPQHF.

The chain joins TRBV5-1 to TRBJ2-7; 9 bases agree with TRBD1. Germline lookup yields CDR1 SGHRS and CDR2 YFSETQ. Trimming removed 7 bases from V and 4 bases from J; junction bases left unmatched: 15. This CDR3 is 16 amino acids long. The CDR3 bases are TGCGCCAGCTCTACGGCCGGGGACAGGGAAATTTACGAGCAGTACTTC. Its translation: CASSTAGDREIYEQYF.

V is TRBV7-9 and J is TRBJ1-1, with 11 bases identical to TRBD1. The CDR3 runs 17 residues. The germline CDR1 and CDR2 sequences are SEHNR and FQNEAQ (reference sequence). The ends lost 5 bases at V and 1 base at J; junction bases unmatched: 9. Here the CDR3 DNA reads TGTGCCAGCAGCCTGGACAGGGGGCGCGCCGGGAACACTGAAGCTTTCTTT. It is translated as CASSLDRGRAGNTEAFF.

The V call is TRBV5-8, the J call TRBJ1-2; possibly TRBD1 for D (5 bases). The V end lost 1 base, the J end lost 6 bases, and 16 bases lay between the germline ends. Germline loops: CDR1 SGHTS, CDR2 YDEGEE. CDR3 size: 15 residues. CDR3: CASSLFLGGADGYTF. The DNA for the CDR3 is TGTGCCAGCAGCTTGTTTCTGGGGGGAGCGGATGGCTACACCTTC.

The V call is TRBV7-9, the J call TRBJ1-1; maybe TRBD1 (5 bases). The germline V gene encodes CDR1 SEHNR and CDR2 FQNEAQ (reference sequence). Trimming cost V 1 base and J 1 base, with 7 bases left between them. The CDR3 has 14 residues. CDR3 sequence reads: CASSLVQGNTEAFF. The CDR3 nucleotides are TGTGCCAGCAGCTTAGTCCAGGGGAACACTGAAGCTTTCTTT.

J is TRBJ2-6 and V is TRBV12-3 or TRBV12-4, with 8 bases lining up with TRBD1. The CDR3 totals 13 residues. V trimming: 8 bases; J trimming: 5 bases; junction bases outside the gene matches: 2. Here the CDR3 reads CASGQGWANVLTF. The CDR3 region has the DNA TGTGCCAGCGGACAGGGATGGGCCAACGTCCTGACTTTC.

This chain connects TRBV6-5 to TRBJ1-5; the D gene is possibly TRBD1 (6 bases). The germline gives CDR1 MNHEY, CDR2 SVGAGI. The V and J ends lost 0 bases and 2 bases respectively, with 11 bases between them. The CDR3 consists of 16 residues. The DNA for the CDR3 is TGTGCCAGCAGTTACTCGGCGAACAGGGGCAATCAGCCCCAGCATTTT. The encoded protein is CASSYSANRGNQPQHF.

V is TRBV28 and J is TRBJ2-1; 11 bases align to TRBD2. The germline gives CDR1 MDHEN, CDR2 SYDVKM. The CDR3 sequence is 14 residues long. J lost 4 bases, V lost 8 bases, and 4 bases had no gene match. CDR3 bases: TGTGCCAGCCAGGGACTAGCGGTATACAATGAGCAGTTCTTC. The encoded protein is CASQGLAVYNEQFF.

This sequence joins TRBV27 and TRBJ2-1; 8 positions match TRBD1. The CDR3 length is 14 residues. V shed 2 bases and J 8 bases; nucleotides not matched to a gene: 5. The germline V gene has CDR1 MNHEY and CDR2 SMNVEV (reference sequence). CDR3 sequence reads: CASSLNRGIYEQFF. DNA for the CDR3: TGTGCCAGCAGTTTAAACAGGGGGATCTATGAGCAGTTCTTC.

The chain carries TRBV4-2 and TRBJ2-5; 8 nucleotides match TRBD2. Unmatched junction bases numbered 11, after V lost 0 bases and J lost 2 bases. The CDR3 length is 18 residues. Germline CDR1 reads LGHNA; CDR2 reads YNFKEQ. CDR3 nucleotide sequence: TGTGCCAGCAGCCAAGAATCTAGGGGCGGGGGGCAGCAAGAGACCCAGTACTTC. As protein: CASSQESRGGGQQETQYF.

J is TRBJ2-1 and V is TRBV28; 8 bases line up with TRBD2. The CDR3 runs 17 residues. The junction had 9 bases not matched to a gene; V was cut back by 5 bases and J by 0 bases. Germline CDR1 and CDR2: MDHEN and SYDVKM. CDR3 residues: CASSIPLAAGSYNEQFF. The CDR3 nucleotides are TGTGCCAGCAGTATCCCACTAGCGGCCGGCTCCTACAATGAGCAGTTCTTC. Drawing the rest from reference TRBV28 and TRBJ2-1, the complete variable domain is DVKVTQSSRYLVKRTGEKVFLECVQDMDHENMFWYRQDPGLGLRLIYFSYDVKMKEKGDIPEGYSVSREKKERFSLILESASTNQTSMYLCASSIPLAAGSYNEQFFGPGTRLTVL.

The gene calls are TRBV7-2 and TRBJ1-4; D is unclear. CDR1 and CDR2 from the germline V gene are SGHTA and FQGNSA. V lost 1 base and J 8 bases, leaving 8 bases between the germline ends. This CDR3 is 13 amino acids long. CDR3 sequence: CASSLERVEKLFF. The CDR3 bases are TGTGCCAGCAGCTTAGAGAGGGTCGAAAAACTGTTTTTT.

V usage is TRBV12-3 or TRBV12-4 and J usage is TRBJ2-1; 9 bases line up with TRBD1. The J segment lost 15 bases and the V segment lost 2 bases, leaving 8 bases of the junction unmatched. CDR3 length: 13 residues. This CDR3 reads CASSLKSGTGWFF. The DNA of the CDR3 is TGTGCCAGCAGTTTAAAGTCCGGGACAGGGTGGTTCTTC.

The chain is built from TRBV5-1 and TRBJ2-1; TRBD2 aligns across 9 bases. CDR1 and CDR2 from the germline V gene are SGHRS and YFSETQ. The CDR3 has 13 residues. With 4 bases clipped from V and 12 bases from J, the junction kept 8 bases outside the gene matches. In nucleotides, the CDR3 is TGCGCCAGCAGCCCCGCTAGCGGGGTCGTGCAGTTCTTC. Its protein is CASSPASGVVQFF. The whole variable domain, filled in from reference TRBV5-1 and TRBJ2-1, reads KAGVTQTPRYLIKTRGQQVTLSCSPISGHRSVSWYQQTPGQGLQFLFEYFSETQRNKGNFPGRFSGRQFSNSRSEMNVSTLELGDSALYLCASSPASGVVQFFGPGTRLTVL.

The chain carries TRBV18 and TRBJ1-5; D possibly corresponds to TRBD1 (6 bases). The CDR3 length is 15 residues. Germline V gene lookup returns CDR1 KGHSH and CDR2 LQKENI. V lost 5 bases and J lost 0, with 11 bases in between. The CDR3 sequence: CASSVQGHSNQPQHF. CDR3 in DNA: TGTGCCAGCTCAGTGCAGGGACATAGCAATCAGCCCCAGCATTTT. Variable domain in full (rest from reference TRBV18 and TRBJ1-5): NAGVMQNPRHLVRRRGQEARLRCSPMKGHSHVYWYRQLPEEGLKFMVYLQKENIIDESGMPKERFSAEFPKEGPSILRIQQVVRGDSAAYFCASSVQGHSNQPQHFGDGTRLSIL.

This clone is a singleton in its sample. V is TRBV7-9 and J is TRBJ1-6, with D possibly being TRBD1 (5 bases). Trimming took off 5 bases at V and 15 bases at J, with 17 bases between the two ends. The CDR3 is 13 residues long. Germline lookup yields CDR1 SEHNR and CDR2 FQNEAQ (reference sequence). The chain's CDR3 is CASSPRQLAYLHF. CDR3 sequence (DNA): TGTGCCAGCAGCCCAAGACAGCTGGCATACCTCCACTTT.

This chain uses TRBV30 with TRBJ1-4; D is undetermined. Per germline, CDR1 GTSNPN and CDR2 SVGIG (reference sequence). The ends were cut back, 0 bases at V and 5 bases at J, with 16 bases in the middle. CDR3 length equals 16 residues. The CDR3 loop reads CAWSVLSGNPNEKLFF. The DNA of the CDR3 is TGTGCCTGGAGTGTACTTTCCGGGAACCCGAATGAAAAACTGTTTTTT.

CDR3 amino acids: CASSFTGSPAKNIQYF. The CDR3 DNA follows: TGTGCCAGCAGTTTCACCGGGTCTCCGGCCAAAAACATTCAGTACTTC. The chain couples TRBV28 to TRBJ2-4, with D hard to call. The V end was cut by 3 bases, the J end by 1 base, with 13 bases between. The CDR3 extends over 16 amino acids. In germline, CDR1 is MDHEN, CDR2 SYDVKM.